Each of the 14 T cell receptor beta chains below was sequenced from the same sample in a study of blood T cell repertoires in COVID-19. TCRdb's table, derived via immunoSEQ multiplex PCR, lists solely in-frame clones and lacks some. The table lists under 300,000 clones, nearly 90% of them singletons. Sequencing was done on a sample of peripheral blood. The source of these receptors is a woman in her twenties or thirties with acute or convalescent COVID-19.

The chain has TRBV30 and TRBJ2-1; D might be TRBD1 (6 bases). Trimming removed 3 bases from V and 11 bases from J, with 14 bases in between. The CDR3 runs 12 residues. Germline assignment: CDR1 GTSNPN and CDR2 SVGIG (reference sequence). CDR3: CAWRPGQWKQFF. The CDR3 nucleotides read TGTGCCTGGAGACCGGGACAATGGAAGCAGTTCTTC.

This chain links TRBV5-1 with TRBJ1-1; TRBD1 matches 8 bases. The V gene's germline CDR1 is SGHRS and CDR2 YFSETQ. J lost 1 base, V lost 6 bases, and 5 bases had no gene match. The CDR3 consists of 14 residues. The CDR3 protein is CASNPGGRNTEAFF. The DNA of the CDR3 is TGCGCCAGCAACCCAGGGGGCAGGAACACTGAAGCTTTCTTT.

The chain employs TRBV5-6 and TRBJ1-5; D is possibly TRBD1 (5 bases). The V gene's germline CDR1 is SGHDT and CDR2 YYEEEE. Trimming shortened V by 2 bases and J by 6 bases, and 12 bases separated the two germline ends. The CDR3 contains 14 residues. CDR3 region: CASSFSAGLQPQHF. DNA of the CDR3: TGTGCCAGCAGCTTTTCGGCAGGGCTTCAGCCCCAGCATTTT.

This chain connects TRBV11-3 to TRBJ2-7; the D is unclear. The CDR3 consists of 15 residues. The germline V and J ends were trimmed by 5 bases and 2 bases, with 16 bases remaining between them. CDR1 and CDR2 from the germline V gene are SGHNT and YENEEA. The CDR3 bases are TGTGCCAGCAGCCCCATCTTGAGGCCGCCCTACGAGCAGTACTTC. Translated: CASSPILRPPYEQYF. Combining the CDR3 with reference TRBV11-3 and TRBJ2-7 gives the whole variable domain EAGVVQSPRYKIIEKKQPVAFWCNPISGHNTLYWYLQNLGQGPELLIRYENEEAVDDSQLPKDRFSAERLKGVDSTLKIQPAELGDSAVYLCASSPILRPPYEQYFGPGTRLTVT.

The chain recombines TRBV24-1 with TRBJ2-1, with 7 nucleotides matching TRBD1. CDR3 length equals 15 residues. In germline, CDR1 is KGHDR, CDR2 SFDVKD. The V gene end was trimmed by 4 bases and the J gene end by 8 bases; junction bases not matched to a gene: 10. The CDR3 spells CATSEPGTVAYEQFF. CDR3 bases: TGTGCCACCAGTGAGCCCGGGACAGTAGCATATGAGCAGTTCTTC.

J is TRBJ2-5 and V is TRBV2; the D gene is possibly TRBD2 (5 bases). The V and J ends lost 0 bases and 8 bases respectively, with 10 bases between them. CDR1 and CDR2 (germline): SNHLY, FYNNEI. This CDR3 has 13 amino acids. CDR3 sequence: CASSEAAGVTQYF. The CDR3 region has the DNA TGTGCCAGCAGTGAAGCGGCGGGTGTAACCCAGTACTTC.

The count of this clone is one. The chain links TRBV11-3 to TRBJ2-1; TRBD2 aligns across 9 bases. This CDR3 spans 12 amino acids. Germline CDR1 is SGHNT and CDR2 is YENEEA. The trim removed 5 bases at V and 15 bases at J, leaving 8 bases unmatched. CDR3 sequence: CASSKPGLAWFF. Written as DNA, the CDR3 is TGTGCCAGCAGCAAACCGGGACTAGCTTGGTTCTTC.

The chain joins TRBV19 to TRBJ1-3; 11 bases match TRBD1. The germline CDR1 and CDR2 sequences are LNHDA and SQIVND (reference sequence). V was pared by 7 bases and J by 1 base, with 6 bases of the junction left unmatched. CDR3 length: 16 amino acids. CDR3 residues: CASTQDRGLSGNTIYF. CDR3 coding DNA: TGTGCCAGTACTCAGGACAGGGGGCTTTCTGGAAACACCATATATTTT.

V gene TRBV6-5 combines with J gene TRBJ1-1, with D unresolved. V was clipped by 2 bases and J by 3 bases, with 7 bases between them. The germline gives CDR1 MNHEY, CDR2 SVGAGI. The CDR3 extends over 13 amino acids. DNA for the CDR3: TGTGCCAGCAGTTACGCGTTCCACACTGAAGCTTTCTTT. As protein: CASSYAFHTEAFF.

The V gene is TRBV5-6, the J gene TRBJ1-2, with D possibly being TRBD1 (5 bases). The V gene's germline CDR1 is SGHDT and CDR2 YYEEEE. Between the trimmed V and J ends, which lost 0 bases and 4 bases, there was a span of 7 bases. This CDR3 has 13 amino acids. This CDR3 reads CASSLDRSYGYTF. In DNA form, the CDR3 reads TGTGCCAGCAGCTTGGACAGGTCCTATGGCTACACCTTC.

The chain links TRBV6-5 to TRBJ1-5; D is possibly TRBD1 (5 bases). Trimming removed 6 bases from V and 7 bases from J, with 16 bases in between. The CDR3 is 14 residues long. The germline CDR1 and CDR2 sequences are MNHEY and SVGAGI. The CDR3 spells CASSRTAGMQPQHF. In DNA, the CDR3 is TGTGCCAGCAGCCGGACGGCAGGGATGCAGCCCCAGCATTTT.

The CDR3 DNA is TGTGCCAGTAGTGTCCAGGGGCGAGAACAGCCCCAGCATTTT. It encodes CASSVQGREQPQHF. This chain links TRBV19 with TRBJ1-5; the D gene is possibly TRBD1 (6 bases). V lost 5 bases and J 7 bases, leaving 15 bases between the germline ends. This CDR3 has 14 residues. Germline CDR1 reads LNHDA; CDR2 reads SQIVND (reference sequence).

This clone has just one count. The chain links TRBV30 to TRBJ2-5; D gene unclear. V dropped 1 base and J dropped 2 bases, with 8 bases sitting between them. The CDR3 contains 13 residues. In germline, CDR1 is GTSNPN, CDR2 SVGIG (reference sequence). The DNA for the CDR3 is TGTGCCTGGAGTGCTGCTAAACAAGAGACCCAGTACTTC. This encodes CAWSAAKQETQYF.

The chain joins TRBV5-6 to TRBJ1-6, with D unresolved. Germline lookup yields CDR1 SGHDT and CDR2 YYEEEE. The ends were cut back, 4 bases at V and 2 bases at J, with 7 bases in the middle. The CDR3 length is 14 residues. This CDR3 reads CASSLPAYNSPLHF. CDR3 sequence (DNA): TGTGCCAGCAGCCTTCCGGCCTATAATTCACCCCTCCACTTT.